This entry lists 10 T cell receptor beta chains sequenced from one sample in a study of blood T cell repertoires in COVID-19. Here immunoSEQ multiplex PCR was the method, and the copy in TCRdb shows in-frame clones only, minus some. The data hold approximately 250,000 clones, with about 80% observed a single time. The sequenced material came from peripheral blood. The source is a woman aged 50 to 60 with acute or convalescent COVID-19.

The V gene is TRBV11-2, the J gene TRBJ2-5; no reliable D call. The germline V gene has CDR1 SGHAT and CDR2 FQNNGV. CDR3 length equals 15 residues. V was trimmed by 2 bases and J by 2 bases, leaving 12 bases between them. CDR3 region: CASSLRTEQQETQYF. The CDR3 bases are TGTGCCAGCAGCTTACGAACAGAGCAACAAGAGACCCAGTACTTC.

This sequence joins TRBV2 and TRBJ1-2; D gene uncertain. Trimming took off 9 bases at V and 8 bases at J, with 16 bases between the two ends. The V gene's germline CDR1 is SNHLY and CDR2 FYNNEI. This CDR3 region has 12 residues. The CDR3, as DNA: TGTGCCAGTGACACCAATTCTGGGGGCTACACCTTC. This encodes CASDTNSGGYTF.

This clone has only a few counts. The chain carries TRBV12-2 and TRBJ2-1; TRBD2 was called by the table and not checked on the DNA. TRBV12-2 is a documented pseudogene. The CDR3 loop spans 15 amino acids. This chain's CDR3 is CASRPSGSSYNEQFF. The CDR3 DNA sequence: TGTGCAAGTCGACCAAGCGGGAGCTCCTACAATGAGCAGTTCTTC.

The chain couples TRBV2 to TRBJ2-1; 9 nucleotides align to TRBD2. The CDR3 is 14 amino acids. The J segment lost 7 bases and the V segment lost 2 bases, leaving 3 bases of the junction unmatched. Germline V CDR1 and CDR2: SNHLY, FYNNEI. Written as DNA, the CDR3 is TGTGCCAGCAGTGAACGCCTAGCGGGGAATGAGCAGTTCTTC. This encodes CASSERLAGNEQFF.

The gene calls are TRBV6-5 and TRBJ2-4, with 8 bases matching TRBD1. V dropped 7 bases and J dropped 5; count of bases not matched to a gene: 7. Germline lookup yields CDR1 MNHEY and CDR2 SVGAGI. The CDR3 runs 14 residues. The CDR3 reads CASTKTGAQNIQYF. The CDR3 DNA reads as TGTGCCAGCACCAAGACAGGGGCGCAAAACATTCAGTACTTC.

J is TRBJ2-7 and V is TRBV2; the D is unclear. This CDR3 is built from 12 residues. CDR1 SNHLY and CDR2 FYNNEI come from the germline V gene. V was shortened by 6 bases and J by 5 bases, with 11 bases between the two germline ends. CDR3 in DNA: TGTGCCAGCAGCGCCGACACCCACGAGCAGTACTTC. It specifies CASSADTHEQYF.

The rearrangement joins TRBV27 to TRBJ1-2, with TRBD1 as a possible D gene (6 bases). The V end was cut by 5 bases, the J end by 4 bases, with 17 bases between. CDR1 and CDR2 (germline): MNHEY, SMNVEV (reference sequence). There are 15 residues in the CDR3. The CDR3 DNA reads as TGTGCCAGCAGTCCCCAGACAGGTGGGGGCTATGGCTACACCTTC. Its translation is CASSPQTGGGYGYTF.

The chain links TRBV7-6 to TRBJ1-5; D gene ambiguous. The V and J ends lost 4 bases and 0 bases respectively, with 7 bases between them. In germline, CDR1 is SGHVS, CDR2 FNYEAQ. The CDR3 contains 14 residues. The CDR3 nucleotides are TGTGCCAGCAGCTCTACGTTTAGCAATCAGCCCCAGCATTTT. Its translation is CASSSTFSNQPQHF.

The chain employs TRBV30 and TRBJ2-3, with D maybe TRBD2 (6 bases). V lost 3 bases and J 0 bases, leaving 7 bases between the germline ends. Germline CDR1 reads GTSNPN; CDR2 reads SVGIG (reference sequence). The CDR3 sequence is 13 residues long. Here the CDR3 DNA reads TGTGCCTGGAGCCGGGGGAGCACAGATACGCAGTATTTT. Amino acids: CAWSRGSTDTQYF.

The CDR3 is CATSDPGTGAGANVLTF. CDR3 bases: TGTGCCACCAGTGACCCCGGGACAGGGGCTGGGGCCAACGTCCTGACTTTC. The chain combines TRBV24-1 with TRBJ2-6, with 10 bases lining up with TRBD1. The germline V gene has CDR1 KGHDR and CDR2 SFDVKD. This CDR3 comprises 17 residues. V trimming: 4 bases; J trimming: 2 bases; junction bases outside the gene matches: 4.